These 18 T cell receptor beta chains originate from one sample sequenced in a study of long-term antiretroviral therapy in people with HIV (dated by TCRdb to between 2021 and 2024). The immunoSEQ hsTCRB v3.0 assay was used at survey level resolution to sequence the TRB variable region. This is the immuneACCESS table as TCRdb keeps it, with only in-frame sequences that have V and J called. A part of the clones is gone; compared with another copy, unresolved V genes explain less than half, and the rest is unexplained. The table for this sample lists roughly 3,000 clones; roughly 90% of them were counted only once. The ten biggest clones cover around 4.7% of the sample. Material: unsorted PBMCs, obtained 0.3 years after starting antiretroviral therapy. The source is a woman aged 45 to 65 with HIV.

The chain combines TRBV6-1 with TRBJ2-6, with D unresolved. Trimming removed 2 bases from V and 0 bases from J, with 8 bases in between. This CDR3 is 16 amino acids long. In germline, CDR1 is MNHNS, CDR2 SASEGT. The DNA for the CDR3 is TGTGCCAGCAGTGAATTGAGTGGCTCTGGGGCCAACGTCCTGACTTTC. Encoded protein: CASSELSGSGANVLTF.

The gene calls are TRBV19 and TRBJ1-2; possible D gene TRBD1, 5 bases. The CDR3 has 17 amino acids. V gave up 6 bases and J gave up 0 bases, with 20 bases separating them. Germline V gene lookup returns CDR1 LNHDA and CDR2 SQIVND (reference sequence). The CDR3 coding sequence is TGTGCCAGTAGCAGTACTCAGACAGCCCTTCCTAACTATGGCTACACCTTC. Protein product: CASSSTQTALPNYGYTF.

J is TRBJ2-2 and V is TRBV7-4; TRBD2 matches at 11 bases. This CDR3 is 16 amino acids long. The V gene's germline CDR1 is SGHVT and CDR2 SQSDAQ. With 2 bases clipped from V and 4 bases from J, the junction kept 3 bases outside the gene matches. The CDR3 spells CASSLSSGGLTGELFF. CDR3 in DNA: TGTGCCAGCAGCTTATCTAGCGGGGGGCTCACCGGGGAGCTGTTTTTT.

This clone was seen a few times. The chain links TRBV25-1 to TRBJ1-1; no reliable D call. V was cut by 4 bases and J by 1 base, with 4 bases left in between. This CDR3 has 12 amino acids. Looked up from germline, CDR1 is MGHDK and CDR2 is SYGVNS. The DNA for the CDR3 is TGTGCCAGCAGTGCCACGAACACTGAAGCTTTCTTT. Protein sequence: CASSATNTEAFF.

The gene calls are TRBV7-9 and TRBJ1-5, with a weak D call TRBD1 (6 bases). With 1 base removed from V and 4 bases from J, the gap between germline ends came to 8 bases. CDR1 is SEHNR, CDR2 FQNEAQ, per germline (reference sequence). This CDR3 comprises 14 residues. DNA of the CDR3: TGTGCCAGCAGCTTAGGAACAGGGAATCAGCCCCAGCATTTT. It translates to CASSLGTGNQPQHF.

J is TRBJ1-2 and V is TRBV15; D not resolved. Germline assignment: CDR1 LNHNV and CDR2 YYDKDF (reference sequence). V was trimmed by 6 bases and J by 3 bases, leaving 8 bases between them. The CDR3 is 12 amino acids. The CDR3 is CATSPSYYGYTF. CDR3 bases: TGTGCCACCAGTCCATCCTACTATGGCTACACCTTC.

V is TRBV18 and J is TRBJ2-6, with D uncertain. V was cut by 3 bases and J by 4 bases, with 4 bases left in between. Germline-derived CDR1 and CDR2 are KGHSH and LQKENI. This CDR3 region has 13 residues. CDR3 loop: CASSPSGANVLTF. As DNA, the CDR3 is TGTGCCAGCTCACCCTCCGGGGCCAACGTCCTGACTTTC.

The V gene is TRBV6-6, the J gene TRBJ2-1, with TRBD1 as a possible D gene (6 bases). V was clipped by 6 bases and J by 5 bases, with 8 bases between them. Germline CDR1 and CDR2: MNHNY and SVGAGI (reference sequence). The CDR3 contains 12 residues. Here the CDR3 DNA reads TGTGCCAGCAGGGACAGCAACAATGAGCAGTTCTTC. Protein: CASRDSNNEQFF.

A word on this clone: Here the CDR3 omits its conserved ending phenylalanine or tryptophan, so a read error is the likely source. V and J are TRBV5-4 and TRBJ1-1; TRBD1 matches at 8 bases. J lost 1 base, V lost 5 bases, and 4 bases had no gene match. In germline, CDR1 is SGHNT, CDR2 YYREEE (reference sequence). This CDR3 has 14 amino acids. CDR3 region: CASRFGQGNTEAFL. The CDR3 region has the DNA TGTGCCAGCAGATTCGGACAGGGGAACACTGAAGCTTTCCTT.

V and J are TRBV10-3 and TRBJ2-7; 11 bases are shared with TRBD1. This CDR3 has 13 residues. Germline assignment: CDR1 ENHRY and CDR2 SYGVKD. V lost 4 bases and J lost 5; bases outside the gene matches: 1. The DNA for the CDR3 is TGTGCCATCAGTGTGGGACAGGGGGACGAGCAGTACTTC. Amino acid sequence: CAISVGQGDEQYF.

The chain is built from TRBV6-1 and TRBJ2-7, with D uncertain. Between the trimmed V and J ends, which lost 3 bases and 9 bases, there was a span of 18 bases. CDR3 size: 14 residues. Germline V CDR1 and CDR2: MNHNS, SASEGT. CDR3 in DNA: TGTGCCAGCAGTGATGGCCAGGCCCTAGTCGGGCAGTACTTC. Its protein product is CASSDGQALVGQYF.

The V call is TRBV7-9, the J call TRBJ1-6; D not certain. This CDR3 has 15 amino acids. V lost 0 bases and J 7 bases, leaving 10 bases between the germline ends. Germline lookup yields CDR1 SEHNR and CDR2 FQNEAQ (reference sequence). CDR3 sequence (DNA): TGTGCCAGCAGCTTAGCCCCGTTGTTAAATTCACCCCTCCACTTT. Encoded protein: CASSLAPLLNSPLHF.

This chain uses TRBV19 with TRBJ2-6; D unresolved. Trimming shortened V by 3 bases and J by 0 bases, and 6 bases separated the two germline ends. The germline V gene has CDR1 LNHDA and CDR2 SQIVND (reference sequence). The CDR3 is 15 residues long. The CDR3 DNA reads TGTGCCAGTAGTATGAAAAACTCTGGGGCCAACGTCCTGACTTTC. It specifies CASSMKNSGANVLTF. The variable domain in full, completed from reference TRBV19 and TRBJ2-6, reads DGGITQSPKYLFRKEGQNVTLSCEQNLNHDAMYWYRQDPGQGLRLIYYSQIVNDFQKGDIAEGYSVSREKKESFPLTVTSAQKNPTAFYLCASSMKNSGANVLTFGAGSRLTVL.

V and J are TRBV30 and TRBJ1-2, with a tentative D call TRBD1 (6 bases). With 2 bases removed from V and 10 bases from J, the gap between germline ends came to 17 bases. The length of the CDR3 is 13 residues. From germline, CDR1 is GTSNPN and CDR2 SVGIG (reference sequence). The CDR3 region is CAWSPRGHELYTF. CDR3 in DNA: TGTGCCTGGAGTCCGAGGGGACACGAACTCTACACCTTC.

The chain joins TRBV30 to TRBJ1-3, with a possible D match to TRBD1 (6 bases). Germline-derived CDR1 and CDR2 are GTSNPN and SVGIG (reference sequence). The CDR3 is 13 residues long. The V end was cut by 8 bases, the J end by 4 bases, with 15 bases between. This chain's CDR3 is CAVSGGLGNTIYF. The CDR3 nucleotides read TGTGCCGTGAGCGGGGGGCTCGGAAACACCATATATTTT.

This clone was seen only a few times. V usage is TRBV4-1 and J usage is TRBJ1-6, with TRBD1 matching 8 bases. Germline CDR1 MGHRA, CDR2 YSYEKL. The CDR3 consists of 15 residues. After removal of 3 bases from V and 7 bases from J, the junction contained 5 bases not matched to a gene. The CDR3 region has the DNA TGCGCCAGCAGCCACCCACAGGGGGTGAATTCACCCCTCCACTTT. Amino acid sequence: CASSHPQGVNSPLHF.

The CDR3 sequence is CASSQDLNTEAFF. CDR3 DNA sequence: TGCGCCAGCAGCCAAGATTTGAACACTGAAGCTTTCTTT. This chain joins TRBV4-3 and TRBJ1-1; no clear D. V was trimmed by 0 bases and J by 0 bases, leaving 2 bases between them. The CDR3 loop spans 13 amino acids. Germline assignment: CDR1 LGHNA and CDR2 YSLEER.

This sequence joins TRBV6-1 and TRBJ2-7, with D tentatively TRBD1 (6 bases). This CDR3 region has 15 residues. Germline CDR1 MNHNS, CDR2 SASEGT. Deletions cut 3 bases from V and 5 bases from J, with 17 bases between. This chain's CDR3 is CASSEIQGYTDEQYF. The CDR3 bases are TGTGCCAGCAGTGAGATCCAGGGGTACACGGACGAGCAGTACTTC.